One T cell receptor (beta chain) is described in this entry. These data originate in a study of control samples from healthy donors and cancer patients. Libraries were prepared by immunoSEQ multiplex PCR; TCRdb keeps only in-frame clonotypes and omits some of them. The sample lists roughly 130,000 clones; around nine tenths were seen once. The CDR3 is 15 residues long. The chain combines TRBV21-1 with TRBJ1-5. TRBV21-1 is recorded as a pseudogene. Source material: blood. The receptor's source is a man aged 45-65 years in good health. CDR3 loop: CASSKDGRPGQPQHF. The CDR3 DNA is TGTGCCAGCAGCAAAGACGGACGTCCGGGGCAGCCCCAGCATTTT.